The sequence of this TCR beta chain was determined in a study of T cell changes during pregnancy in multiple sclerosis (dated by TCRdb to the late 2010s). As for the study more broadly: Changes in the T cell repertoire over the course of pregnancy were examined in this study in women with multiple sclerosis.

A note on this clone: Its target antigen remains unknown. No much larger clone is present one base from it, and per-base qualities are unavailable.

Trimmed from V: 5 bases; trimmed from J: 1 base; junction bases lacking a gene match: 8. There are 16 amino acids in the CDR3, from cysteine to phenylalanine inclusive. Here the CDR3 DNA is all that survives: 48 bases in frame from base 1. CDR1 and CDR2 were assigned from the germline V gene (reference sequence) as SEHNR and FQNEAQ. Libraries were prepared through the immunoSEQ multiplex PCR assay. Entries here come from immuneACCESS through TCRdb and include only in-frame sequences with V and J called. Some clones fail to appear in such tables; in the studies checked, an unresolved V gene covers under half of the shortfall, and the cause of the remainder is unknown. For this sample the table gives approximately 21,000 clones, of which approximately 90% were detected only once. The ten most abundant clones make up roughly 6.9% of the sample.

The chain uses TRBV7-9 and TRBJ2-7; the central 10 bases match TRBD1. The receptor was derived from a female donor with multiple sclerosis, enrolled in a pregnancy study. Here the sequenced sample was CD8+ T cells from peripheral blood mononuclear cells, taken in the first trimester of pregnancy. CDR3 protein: CASSGLGQGVSYEQYF. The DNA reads TGTGCCAGCAGCGGCCTAGGACAGGGGGTTTCCTACGAGCAGTACTTC.